This TCR beta chain was identified in a study of T cell changes during pregnancy in multiple sclerosis (dated by TCRdb to between 2018 and 2021). The study in broad terms: The study examined how the T cell repertoire changed over the course of pregnancy in women with multiple sclerosis.

Library construction relied on the immunoSEQ multiplex PCR assay. Not all clones reach the TCRdb copy of this immuneACCESS table, which keeps in-frame sequences only. Checked studies attribute under half of the gap to unresolved V genes and leave the rest unexplained. Counted in this sample were about 89,000 clones; 94% of them appeared once. 0.7% to 1% of the sample belongs to the ten largest clones. Trimming at the junction amounts to 2 bases on V and 7 bases on J, and the germline ends lie 11 bases apart. The cysteine opens and the phenylalanine closes a CDR3 of 13 amino acids. The entry retains the CDR3 DNA only, 39 bases that are in frame from base 1. Per the germline V gene (reference sequence), LNHDA is the CDR1 and SQIVND is the CDR2. Comments on this clone: The antigen it recognizes is unknown. No quality values exist for individual bases; no much larger clone is one base distant.

The starting material was peripheral blood, obtained in the third trimester of pregnancy. The TCR sequence derives from a female donor with multiple sclerosis, enrolled in a pregnancy study. The chain employs TRBV19 and TRBJ1-2; the D gene is unclear. The CDR3 here reads CASSISLQSGYTF. The nucleotides are TGTGCCAGTAGTATATCCTTACAGAGTGGCTACACCTTC.